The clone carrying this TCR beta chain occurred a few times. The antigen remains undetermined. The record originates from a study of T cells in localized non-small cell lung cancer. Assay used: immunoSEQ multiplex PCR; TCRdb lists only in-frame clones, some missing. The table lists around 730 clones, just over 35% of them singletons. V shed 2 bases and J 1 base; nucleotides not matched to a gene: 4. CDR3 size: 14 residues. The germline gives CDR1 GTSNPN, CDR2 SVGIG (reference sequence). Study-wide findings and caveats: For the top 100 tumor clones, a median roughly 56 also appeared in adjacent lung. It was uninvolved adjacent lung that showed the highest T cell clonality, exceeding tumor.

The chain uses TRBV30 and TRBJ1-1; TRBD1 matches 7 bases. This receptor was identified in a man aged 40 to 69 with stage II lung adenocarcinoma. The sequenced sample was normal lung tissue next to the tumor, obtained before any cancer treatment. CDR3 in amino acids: CAWSKAGGNTEAFF. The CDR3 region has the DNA TGTGCCTGGAGTAAGGCAGGGGGGAACACTGAAGCTTTCTTT.